This T cell receptor (beta chain) came from a study of blood T cell repertoires in COVID-19 (TCRdb year 2020). With respect to the entire study: Samples covering the acute and convalescent phases of COVID-19 were provided by collaborators in the United States, Italy and Spain. A freely available public database, intended as a resource for researchers studying the immune response to SARS-CoV-2, is where the repertoires were released. The samples were drawn from the first 160 participants of the ongoing ImmuneRACE study and from over 950 subjects provided by 6 global collaborators. The material from the prospective study consisted of cDNA or gDNA derived from T cells, B-cell-depleted T cells, or PBMCs. A de-identified subject ID, COVID-19 status, age in years and sex were almost always included in the sample metadata. Deeply sampled blood TCRbeta repertoires from subjects exposed to, actively infected with, or recovered from COVID-19 were included in the dataset. Where HLA class I and class II types were available, the types were taken from metadata supplied by the sample provider, not from assay-based typing. General study outcomes and caveats: The amount of clinical and demographic metadata varied by source and participant and was provided uncurated.

Whole blood was collected in K2EDTA tubes by collaborating institutions according to the institutions' own protocols. For TCRbeta analysis, collaborators shipped samples in one of three forms: frozen whole blood, isolated PBMCs, or DNA extracted from either of those sample types. TCRbeta CDR3 regions were amplified from genomic DNA by means of the immunoSEQ Assay, a bias-controlled multiplex PCR. The authors' pipeline ran thus. The number of nucleated cells in each sample was estimated from the amplification of reference gene primers within the assay. To quantify the absolute abundance of each unique TCRbeta CDR3 rearrangement, sequence reads were collapsed and filtered. For each sample, productive Simpson clonality was calculated by taking the square root of Simpson's diversity index across productive rearrangements. TCRdb re-hosts the immuneACCESS table, in-frame sequences only. Its copies lack some clones; in the studies checked, an unresolved V gene accounts for under half of them, and the cause for the rest is not known. For V, J and clone size, that table is used; D and trimming come from the DNA. In this sample the table shows 45,000 to 65,000 clones, 75% to 95% of which occur a single time. The ten largest clonotypes hold 8.5% to 10% of the sample.

From its cysteine to its phenylalanine, the CDR3 spans 19 amino acids. CDR3 DNA only is kept here, 57 bases in frame from base 1. For this chain, trimming is 5 bases at the V end and 1 base at the J end, and the number of junction bases without a gene match is 20. CDR1 and CDR2, per the germline V gene (reference sequence), are MNHEY and SMNVEV. A remark on this clone: The target of this receptor is not known. No base qualities exist here, and no much larger clone lies one base off it.

The V gene is TRBV27 and the J gene is TRBJ2-7; TRBD1 agrees with 7 junctional bases. The origin of this receptor is a human donor in a cohort sampled during active COVID-19. The specimen was peripheral blood. The CDR3 loop reads CASSPQQPSRDSPSYEQYF. The DNA sequence follows: TGTGCCAGCAGTCCCCAACAACCGAGCCGGGACAGCCCGTCCTACGAGCAGTACTTC.